A single sample gave rise to the 32 T cell receptor beta chains below, sequenced in a study of cytomegalovirus exposure and HLA in healthy donors (dated by TCRdb to the late 2010s). Receptor libraries were prepared by the immunoSEQ multiplex PCR assay. A mixture of 60 forward primers for TCR Vbeta segments and 13 reverse primers for TCR Jbeta segments was used in the multiplex PCR. Imported from immuneACCESS, the table was reduced by TCRdb to in-frame sequences with V and J called. These copies leave out some clones; in studies compared against another copy, an unresolved V gene accounts for under half, and the cause of the remainder is not known. In this sample the table shows over 150,000 clones, 80% to 90% of which occur a single time. The top ten clonotypes cover about 10% of the sample. Material: PBMCs. The receptors were gathered from a man aged 45-65 years in good health and CMV-seropositive.

The chain couples TRBV28 to TRBJ2-3; TRBD2 matches 11 bases. Germline assignment: CDR1 MDHEN and CDR2 SYDVKM. The CDR3 is made up of 18 amino acids. V was pared by 1 base and J by 6 bases, with 12 bases of the junction left unmatched. DNA for the CDR3: TGTGCCAGCAGTTTATCTTTAGCGGGGGGGAGATTCACCGATACGCAGTATTTT. It yields the protein CASSLSLAGGRFTDTQYF.

The rearrangement uses TRBV27 and TRBJ2-2, with 8 positions matching TRBD2. Germline CDR1 and CDR2: MNHEY and SMNVEV (reference sequence). The CDR3 is 15 amino acids. V lost 7 bases and J lost 2; bases outside the gene matches: 6. CDR3 loop: CASTKGLGNTGELFF. CDR3 coding DNA: TGTGCCAGCACCAAGGGACTAGGCAACACCGGGGAGCTGTTTTTT.

This chain connects TRBV4-1 to TRBJ1-1; TRBD1 might be the D (6 bases). Between the trimmed V and J ends, which lost 1 base and 6 bases, there was a span of 15 bases. This CDR3 has 15 amino acids. Per germline, CDR1 MGHRA and CDR2 YSYEKL. For the CDR3, the DNA is TGCGCCAGCAGCCAAGTGGGGCAGGGGAGTCCTGAAGCTTTCTTT. It specifies CASSQVGQGSPEAFF.

This chain connects TRBV5-4 to TRBJ2-3; 8 nucleotides line up with TRBD2. Germline CDR1 reads SGHNT; CDR2 reads YYREEE (reference sequence). CDR3 length equals 16 residues. V lost 0 bases to trimming and J lost 3 bases; unmatched junction nucleotides: 6. For the CDR3, the DNA is TGTGCCAGCAGCTTGGCGCCCAGCGGGGGAACAGATACGCAGTATTTT. Translated: CASSLAPSGGTDTQYF. The variable domain in full, completed from reference TRBV5-4 and TRBJ2-3, reads ETGVTQSPTHLIKTRGQQVTLRCSSQSGHNTVSWYQQALGQGPQFIFQYYREEENGRGNFPPRFSGLQFPNYSSELNVNALELDDSALYLCASSLAPSGGTDTQYFGPGTRLTVL.

The rearrangement uses TRBV2 and TRBJ1-2; TRBD1 matches 7 bases. This CDR3 region has 12 residues. J lost 8 bases, V lost 7 bases, and 7 bases had no gene match. Germline-derived CDR1 and CDR2 are SNHLY and FYNNEI. CDR3 loop: CASKTGSGGYTF. CDR3 nucleotide sequence: TGTGCCAGCAAGACAGGGTCGGGGGGCTACACCTTC.

This clone has a single count. The rearrangement joins TRBV6-5 to TRBJ2-1; 9 nucleotides line up with TRBD1. The CDR3 is 16 residues long. CDR1 MNHEY and CDR2 SVGAGI come from the germline V gene. J gave up 5 bases and V 4 bases, and 9 bases lay outside the gene matches. The CDR3 spells CASSSPGQGWDNEQFF. CDR3 nucleotides: TGTGCCAGCAGTTCCCCGGGACAGGGTTGGGACAATGAGCAGTTCTTC.

This clone was seen just once. The V gene is TRBV30, the J gene TRBJ2-1, with D maybe TRBD2 (7 bases). Germline V gene sequence: CDR1 GTSNPN, CDR2 SVGIG (reference sequence). V lost 1 base to trimming and J lost 8 bases, with 12 bases between them. CDR3 length equals 13 residues. This chain's CDR3 is CAWSASGGDEQFF. The CDR3 DNA reads TGTGCCTGGAGTGCGTCGGGGGGCGATGAGCAGTTCTTC.

J is TRBJ2-3 and V is TRBV19; no firm D call. This CDR3 contains 12 residues. From germline, CDR1 is LNHDA and CDR2 SQIVND (reference sequence). Trimming removed 4 bases from V and 6 bases from J, with 8 bases in between. The CDR3 here is CASSKLRDTQYF. In nucleotides, the CDR3 is TGTGCCAGTAGTAAACTACGGGATACGCAGTATTTT. Full variable domain (missing parts from reference TRBV19 and TRBJ2-3): DGGITQSPKYLFRKEGQNVTLSCEQNLNHDAMYWYRQDPGQGLRLIYYSQIVNDFQKGDIAEGYSVSREKKESFPLTVTSAQKNPTAFYLCASSKLRDTQYFGPGTRLTVL.

The chain employs TRBV28 and TRBJ1-1, with TRBD1 matching 8 bases. The germline CDR1 and CDR2 sequences are MDHEN and SYDVKM. The trim removed 2 bases at V and 6 bases at J, leaving 5 bases unmatched. This CDR3 is 14 amino acids long. The CDR3 bases are TGTGCCAGCAGTTTAATGACAGGGGCTGCTGAAGCTTTCTTT. Translation gives CASSLMTGAAEAFF.

This clone was detected a few times. V is TRBV30 and J is TRBJ1-3; tentatively, D is TRBD1 (5 bases). CDR1 GTSNPN and CDR2 SVGIG come from the germline V gene (reference sequence). Trimming removed 2 bases from V and 1 base from J, with 18 bases in between. The CDR3 is 17 residues long. CDR3 in DNA: TGTGCCTGGAGTCCATGGGGGGGGAAAGTATCTGGAAACACCATATATTTT. Amino acid sequence: CAWSPWGGKVSGNTIYF.

V is TRBV15 and J is TRBJ1-4; a possible D gene is TRBD1 (5 bases). The ends were cut back, 0 bases at V and 4 bases at J, with 9 bases in the middle. The CDR3 covers 15 residues. CDR1 is LNHNV, CDR2 YYDKDF, per germline (reference sequence). CDR3: CATSRDRQGNEKLFF. The CDR3 region has the DNA TGTGCCACCAGCAGAGATCGCCAGGGTAATGAAAAACTGTTTTTT.

The V gene is TRBV27, the J gene TRBJ1-5; D uncertain. The germline CDR1 and CDR2 sequences are MNHEY and SMNVEV (reference sequence). The CDR3 totals 15 residues. The germline V and J ends were trimmed by 2 bases and 4 bases, with 12 bases remaining between them. The CDR3 loop reads CASSLAVSPNQPQHF. The CDR3 nucleotides are TGTGCCAGCAGTTTAGCAGTGTCCCCTAATCAGCCCCAGCATTTT.

The gene calls are TRBV4-3 and TRBJ2-1; 7 nucleotides align to TRBD1. Germline CDR1 is LGHNA and CDR2 is YSLEER. The CDR3 sequence is 16 residues long. V lost 0 bases and J lost 2; bases outside the gene matches: 4. Here the CDR3 reads CASSQDKQGAYNEQFF. As DNA, the CDR3 is TGCGCCAGCAGCCAAGATAAGCAGGGGGCCTACAATGAGCAGTTCTTC.

The chain uses TRBV4-3 and TRBJ1-1; D perhaps matches TRBD1 (6 bases). This CDR3 is built from 16 residues. V shed 0 bases and J shed 2 bases, with 13 bases lying between them. Germline lookup yields CDR1 LGHNA and CDR2 YSLEER. The CDR3 reads CASSQEGDTINTEAFF. The CDR3 coding sequence is TGCGCCAGCAGCCAAGAAGGGGACACCATAAACACTGAAGCTTTCTTT.

This clone appeared a single time. V is TRBV7-9 and J is TRBJ2-3; 8 bases map to TRBD1. The germline gives CDR1 SEHNR, CDR2 FQNEAQ (reference sequence). CDR3 length: 14 amino acids. The V gene end was trimmed by 4 bases and the J gene end by 5 bases; junction bases not matched to a gene: 5. CDR3 residues: CASSSGQGVDTQYF. The CDR3 DNA reads as TGTGCCAGCAGCTCAGGACAGGGTGTAGATACGCAGTATTTT.

The chain combines TRBV5-1 with TRBJ2-7; tentative D call: TRBD1 (6 bases). Germline assignment: CDR1 SGHRS and CDR2 YFSETQ. V shed 2 bases and J shed 4 bases, with 10 bases lying between them. CDR3 length equals 13 residues. In DNA form, the CDR3 reads TGCGCCAGCAGCTTCAGGGGTGGGTACGAGCAGTACTTC. It codes for CASSFRGGYEQYF.

This chain uses TRBV5-1 with TRBJ2-5, with 14 positions matching TRBD2. Germline trimming cut 3 bases from V and 4 bases from J; bases unmatched to any gene: 8. The CDR3 contains 17 residues. Germline values: CDR1 SGHRS, CDR2 YFSETQ. The CDR3 DNA reads TGCGCCAGCAGCTCTGGGGGGGGACTAGCGGGAGTAGAGACCCAGTACTTC. Residues: CASSSGGGLAGVETQYF. The full variable domain, completed using reference TRBV5-1 and TRBJ2-5, is KAGVTQTPRYLIKTRGQQVTLSCSPISGHRSVSWYQQTPGQGLQFLFEYFSETQRNKGNFPGRFSGRQFSNSRSEMNVSTLELGDSALYLCASSSGGGLAGVETQYFGPGTRLLVL.

The rearrangement links TRBV9 to TRBJ2-5; tentatively, D is TRBD1 (6 bases). Germline lookup yields CDR1 SGDLS and CDR2 YYNGEE. The length of the CDR3 is 15 residues. V was clipped by 3 bases and J by 4 bases, with 16 bases between them. The chain's CDR3 is CASSAAGPRGETQYF. In DNA, the CDR3 is TGTGCCAGCAGCGCGGCAGGCCCCAGGGGAGAGACCCAGTACTTC.

The chain is built from TRBV19 and TRBJ1-2; 8 nucleotides match TRBD1. The V segment lost 7 bases and the J segment 3 bases; nucleotides outside the gene matches: 7. CDR3 size: 14 residues. CDR1 and CDR2 (germline): LNHDA, SQIVND (reference sequence). The CDR3 loop is CASTLDRDHYGYTF. The CDR3 DNA sequence: TGTGCCAGTACCTTGGACAGGGATCACTATGGCTACACCTTC.

V is TRBV6-5 and J is TRBJ1-3; D remains unclear. Germline V gives CDR1 MNHEY, CDR2 SVGAGI. The ends were cut back, 6 bases at V and 4 bases at J, with 16 bases in the middle. The CDR3 consists of 15 residues. CDR3 DNA: TGTGCCAGCAGACCCTTTGGACGCGGGGGAAACACCATATATTTT. This sequence encodes CASRPFGRGGNTIYF.

The rearrangement joins TRBV6-6 to TRBJ2-1; TRBD2 agrees at 9 bases. The CDR3 extends over 16 amino acids. From germline, CDR1 is MNHNY and CDR2 SVGAGI (reference sequence). The V gene end was trimmed by 2 bases and the J gene end by 8 bases; junction bases not matched to a gene: 10. CDR3 loop: CASSYGLAPKGDEQFF. CDR3 nucleotides: TGTGCCAGCAGTTACGGACTAGCGCCGAAGGGGGATGAGCAGTTCTTC.

The rearrangement links TRBV7-3 to TRBJ1-1, with TRBD1 identical over 7 bases. The CDR3 runs 15 residues. Germline V gives CDR1 SGHTA, CDR2 FQGTGA. The junction had 6 bases not matched to a gene; V was cut back by 1 base and J by 4 bases. CDR3 region: CASSLRGGEGTEAFF. The DNA of the CDR3 is TGTGCCAGCAGCTTAAGAGGGGGCGAGGGCACTGAAGCTTTCTTT.

This sequence joins TRBV6-1 and TRBJ1-5; TRBD1 agrees at 7 bases. This CDR3 is built from 14 residues. The germline V gene encodes CDR1 MNHNS and CDR2 SASEGT. V was pared by 9 bases and J by 3 bases, with 8 bases of the junction left unmatched. The CDR3 nucleotides read TGTGCCAGTTTCGTCACAGGGGCCAATCAGCCCCAGCATTTT. This translates into CASFVTGANQPQHF.

The chain has TRBV6-6 and TRBJ2-7, with D perhaps matching TRBD1 (6 bases). V was shortened by 0 bases and J by 7 bases, with 7 bases between the two germline ends. CDR3 length: 12 residues. Germline assignment: CDR1 MNHNY and CDR2 SVGAGI (reference sequence). CDR3 residues: CASSYSQGEQYF. CDR3 coding DNA: TGTGCCAGCAGTTACTCCCAGGGGGAGCAGTACTTC.

The chain employs TRBV28 and TRBJ2-6; weak D call: TRBD1 (5 bases). CDR1 is MDHEN, CDR2 SYDVKM, per germline. Trimming shortened V by 1 base and J by 0 bases, and 10 bases separated the two germline ends. The CDR3 is 17 residues long. This CDR3 is CASSLSQGVSGANVLTF. The CDR3 nucleotides are TGTGCCAGCAGTTTATCCCAGGGTGTCTCTGGGGCCAACGTCCTGACTTTC.

The chain recombines TRBV7-9 with TRBJ2-3; D ambiguous. The V gene lost 5 bases and the J gene lost 5 bases, with 20 bases spanning the gap. Germline V gene sequence: CDR1 SEHNR, CDR2 FQNEAQ (reference sequence). The CDR3 has 16 residues. The CDR3 nucleotides are TGTGCCAGCAGCCAGTCTATCCCCCGGTCAGGAGATACGCAGTATTTT. Its translation: CASSQSIPRSGDTQYF.

This clone was picked up one time. V and J are TRBV10-3 and TRBJ1-2; 9 bases agree with TRBD1. Germline V gene data show CDR1 as ENHRY and CDR2 as SYGVKD. The length of the CDR3 is 17 residues. Trimming removed 6 bases from V and 2 bases from J; junction bases left unmatched: 13. This CDR3 is CAIRVPVGTGPNYGYTF. Here the CDR3 DNA reads TGTGCCATCAGGGTCCCAGTTGGGACAGGGCCAAACTATGGCTACACCTTC.

DNA for the CDR3: TGCGCCAGCAGCTTCCGGACTAGCGGGGTGGACACCGGGGAGCTGTTTTTT. Its protein product is CASSFRTSGVDTGELFF. The rearrangement links TRBV5-1 to TRBJ2-2; 12 bases fit TRBD2. V dropped 2 bases and J dropped 3; count of bases not matched to a gene: 5. The CDR3 runs to 17 residues. Germline CDR1 and CDR2: SGHRS and YFSETQ.

This chain joins TRBV9 and TRBJ2-6, with a tentative D call TRBD2 (7 bases). Deletions cut 4 bases from V and 1 base from J, with 21 bases between. The germline gives CDR1 SGDLS, CDR2 YYNGEE. The CDR3 is 19 amino acids. The CDR3 DNA sequence: TGTGCCAGCAGCCCCCACCCCGGGGGGCGTTTATCTGGGGCCAACGTCCTGACTTTC. As protein: CASSPHPGGRLSGANVLTF.

The chain recombines TRBV6-6 with TRBJ1-5; possible D gene TRBD1, 5 bases. The CDR3 spans 15 residues. Germline assignment: CDR1 MNHNY and CDR2 SVGAGI (reference sequence). V lost 2 bases to trimming and J lost 5 bases, with 13 bases between them. CDR3 protein: CASSYRGNRDQPQHF. CDR3 bases: TGTGCCAGCAGTTACAGGGGAAATAGGGATCAGCCCCAGCATTTT.

This chain joins TRBV2 and TRBJ1-5, with 8 bases identical to TRBD1. Trimming cost V 7 bases and J 8 bases; bases outside gene matches: 7. This CDR3 has 13 residues. Germline V gene sequence: CDR1 SNHLY, CDR2 FYNNEI. For the CDR3, the DNA is TGTGCCAGCACCCTGGACAGGGAAAAGCCCCAGCATTTT. Amino acids: CASTLDREKPQHF.

The chain carries TRBV6-5 and TRBJ2-5; possible D gene TRBD2, 5 bases. Germline V gives CDR1 MNHEY, CDR2 SVGAGI. V lost 0 bases to trimming and J lost 1 base, with 9 bases between them. CDR3 length equals 15 residues. In nucleotides, the CDR3 is TGTGCCAGCAGTTACTCTCATGGGAGCCAAGAGACCCAGTACTTC. Encoded protein: CASSYSHGSQETQYF.